This entry concerns a single T cell receptor (beta chain). This clone has a single count. What antigen it recognizes has not been identified. The sample holds no much larger clone one base away, and base qualities are not on file. The method behind the library was the immunoSEQ multiplex PCR assay. For the multiplex PCR, a mixture combining 60 forward primers for TCR Vbeta segments and 13 reverse primers for TCR Jbeta segments was used. Amplification of the CDR3 region of rearranged TCR beta genes was performed with a multiplex PCR assay on genomic DNA. The Illumina HiSeq System was used to sequence the amplified TCR beta libraries as 87-base-pair reads. The study's own analysis went as follows. In a later analysis, some 80 million unique TCR beta chains were counted across the approximately 620 repertoires, and about 9.9 million of these chains were shared by at least two donors. A nearest-neighbor algorithm error-corrected the raw reads and collapsed the reads into unique sequences, merging closely related sequences to remove PCR and sequencing errors. To assign V, D and J gene segments, CDR3 sequences were aligned to IMGT reference sequences. For a sequence to be retained, at least a six-nucleotide match to both a V gene segment and a J gene segment was required. Rearrangements were called productive when the CDR3 lacked stop codons and stayed in frame with V and J; all others were non-productive. Following IMGT convention, CDR3 was defined as the stretch from the second conserved V-encoded cysteine to the conserved J-encoded phenylalanine. The earlier analysis of fewer than 750 of the donors excluded sequences that lacked an unambiguous match to a single V gene segment. An earlier analysis of approximately 590 of the donors classified V segments as functional when productive rearrangements were above 56.7% and as segregating when the standard deviation between donors was above 5%. A statistical classification framework was developed to diagnose cytomegalovirus status using the catalog of TCR beta chain sequences. A later analysis assigned V and J genes by comparing TCR nucleotide sequences with IMGT/GENE-DB human TR gene sequences. In a later analysis, CDR3 sequences and most-parsimonious VDJ recombination scenarios were assigned using the TCRdist pipeline. A later analysis defined each TCR beta chain by its CDR3 amino acid sequence plus V-gene family, and excluded reads lacking a unique V-gene family. In a later analysis, some 600 highly shared, low-generation-probability nucleotide sequences were removed to address suspected cross-contamination and a sequencing artifact. In a later analysis, a clonal expansion index for each public chain was calculated from normalized within-repertoire ranks of inferred template counts. Generation probabilities in a later analysis came from a VDJ recombination model fitted to out-of-frame rearrangements, and those results were checked against IGoR. A later analysis scored TCR-TCR, TCR-HLA and TCR-CMV co-occurrence with hypergeometric tests, applying a repertoire-size bias correction to TCR pairs. In a later analysis, false discovery rates were estimated by permuting HLA or CMV assignments 20 times. In a later analysis, co-occurring TCRs were grouped with DBSCAN, and TCRdist sequence similarity was added when clustering was performed within HLA-allele-positive subsets. Repertoires with fewer than 30,000 or more than 120,000 public chains were left out of co-occurrence clustering, as were about 5 repertoires with anomalous nucleotide sharing. TCRdb obtained this table from immuneACCESS and retained in-frame rearrangements with V and J assigned. These tables miss some clones; where compared with another copy, unresolved V genes account for less than half of the shortfall, and the remainder is unexplained. V and J calls and clone size come straight from that table; D and trimming were deduced from the DNA. The sample table contains about 59,000 clones; only one count was recorded for about 80% of them. The top ten clones comprise approximately 3.6% of the sample.

The sample belongs to a study of cytomegalovirus exposure and HLA in healthy donors (dated 2017 in TCRdb). Turning to the overall study: An earlier analysis of 550 to 700 of the donors reported about 290 Gb of sequence data and approximately 110 million unique TCR beta sequences from about 179 million T cells. A later genetic analysis used genome-wide SNP genotypes for about 65% of the 666 donors, treating that subset as a discovery cohort. Class I and class II HLA loci were covered by the typing at four-digit resolution. A later analysis re-examined previously published TCR beta repertoires from roughly 720 donors and added high-resolution HLA genotyping to investigate patterns of TCR occurrence. An early release covering roughly 640 HLA-typed donors comprised around 300 gigabases of sequencing data and 85 million or so unique TCR sequences. Typing coverage varied by locus: about 620-640 donors for A, B, C, DRB1 and DQB1; more than 500 for DQA1; nearly 610 for DPA1; roughly 470 for DPB1. The study aimed to test whether cataloging public T cell receptors could reveal signatures of past pathogen exposure. In the later analysis, no new phenotypic data were used to find candidate immune exposures; instead, reliance was placed on TCR beta sequences and their occurrence across donors. Several DR-DQ haplotypes were handled as single units for association and clustering because linkage in the cohort was strong. Every discovery cohort repertoire had been produced on one sequencing platform. On average, about 240,000 unique TCR beta nucleotide sequences were sequenced per donor among about 400 genotyped donors of the cohort, with roughly a sixth of those sequences being non-productive. Among the roughly 400 genotyped donors, approximately 76% belonged to the genetic ancestry cluster associated with self-reported Caucasian donors. To predict cytomegalovirus infection status, the study brought together high-throughput TCR immunosequencing, statistical association of individual TCRs with disease status, and machine learning. Donor age, sex, ethnicity and CMV serostatus were collected together with the repertoire data. An earlier analysis of 500 to 750 of the donors applied high-throughput TCR beta sequencing to assess whether each TCR beta V gene segment acted as functional or pseudogenic. A separate validation cohort of about 110 different subjects was used in addition to the roughly 700-subject first cohort. Using immunosequencing, the study profiled T cell repertoires from fewer than 700 subjects and related those repertoires to cytomegalovirus serostatus.

At the junction V is shortened by 4 bases and J by 6 bases, with 6 bases in between. CDR1 and CDR2, per the germline V gene, are SNHLY and FYNNEI. Reading from cysteine to phenylalanine, the CDR3 counts 12 amino acids. Solely the CDR3 DNA is kept, with 36 bases framed from the first base. What the research found in general, with its limitations: A later genetic analysis associated a missense DCLRE1C variant with V-gene and J-gene trimming of TCR beta chains, and an independent cohort replicated the association. A cluster of highly shared sequence variants was judged likely to represent a technical artifact of the sequencing pipeline. Compared with equally common non-associated chains, HLA-associated TCR beta chains in a later analysis were more clonally expanded and had lower generation probabilities. A few of the identified cytomegalovirus-associated TCR beta chains were confirmed in vitro to be specific for cytomegalovirus antigens. Some IMGT-functional V segments, including TRBV6-2 and TRBV6-3, could not be distinguished by the 87-base-pair reads and were therefore excluded. A further reported finding was that TCR beta sequences accurately predicted the HLA-A and HLA-B alleles for most subjects in the first cohort. Broadly in line with IMGT annotations, most TCR beta V segments showed up in productive rearrangements about 90% or about 30% of the time in an earlier analysis of a few hundred of the donors. Most TCR sequences were seen in very few donors, while some public TCRs were found in many individuals. In a later analysis, several top co-occurrence clusters were reported to appear linked to parvovirus B19, influenza, CMV and Epstein-Barr virus. This cohort had only TCR beta chains sequenced, and the lack of alpha or paired-chain data limited which features could be detected. In both the original and validation cohorts, the classifier was reported to diagnose cytomegalovirus status with high specificity and sensitivity. In a later analysis, most CMV-associated TCR beta chains were found to appear HLA-restricted, with HLA associations seemingly driven largely by CMV exposure. Strong co-occurrence of HLA alleles, especially DR and DQ, made assigning TCR associations to individual alleles difficult. Sequencing depth was assumed to be roughly uniform across donors in the presence/absence analyses, though that assumption may not hold. According to the authors, the approach could potentially be generalized to other disease states and immunological phenotypes. In a later analysis, the rate of TCR association differed among HLA loci, with DRB1 alleles having the most associated TCRs and HLA-C alleles having the fewest. Immune exposure information for the cohort was limited to CMV serostatus. A later genetic analysis reported fewer N-insertions in productive TCRs among donors in an Asian-associated ancestry cluster than the roughly 700-donor mean. A later analysis associated approximately 17,000 TCR beta sequences with specific HLA alleles at a false discovery rate of 0.05. Because some donors lacked HLA typing at each locus, the association tests relied only on the typed subset. The earlier analysis of approximately 560 of the donors excluded roughly 17 rarely observed V segments, including chromosome 9 orphons, because counts were too low. Correlated functional status among segregating V segments might reflect linkage disequilibrium, but an unknown experimental factor could not be ruled out. A total of about 180 TCR beta chains were listed by the study as associated with cytomegalovirus.

The cohort comprised some 730 healthy bone marrow donors. Cohort members were all nominally healthy when sampled, although unrecorded immune exposures were likely present. The donor was CMV seronegative and was included in the group of around 320 seronegative cohort members. A peripheral blood sample was collected from each donor, and TCR beta sequencing was performed on peripheral blood mononuclear cells. Genomic DNA extraction from the blood cell samples was performed with the Qiagen DNeasy Blood Extraction Kit. Sequencing was carried out using PBMCs. The sequence was obtained from a woman in her 40s in good health and CMV-seronegative. The chain is made from TRBV2 and TRBJ2-2; possibly the D gene is TRBD2, per 6 matching bases. The DNA sequence is TGTGCCAGCAGTGGGAGGGCCGGGGAGCTGTTTTTT. It encodes CASSGRAGELFF.